Described below is a single T cell receptor beta chain sequence and its context. This CDR3 contains 13 residues. The germline V gene encodes CDR1 DFQATT and CDR2 SNEGSKA (reference sequence). This sample was taken from a study of T-cell reconstitution after alpha-beta-depleted transplantation in children. TCRbeta library construction was performed incorporating unique molecular identifiers. MiXCR, applied by TCRdb to the PCR reads, yields one record per CDR3 protein. This table has some 70,000 distinct CDR3 sequences, about 7% appearing once. The TCR was taken from a human donor who donated a stem cell graft to a child with acute lymphoblastic leukemia. Source: PBMCs from the stem cell graft donor, taken from the stem cell graft. This sequence joins TRBV20-1 and TRBJ1-1; D perhaps matches TRBD1 (5 bases). The CDR3 region has the DNA TGCAGAACCCCGGGACCTGAGAACACTGAAGCTTTCTTT. Residues: CRTPGPENTEAFF.